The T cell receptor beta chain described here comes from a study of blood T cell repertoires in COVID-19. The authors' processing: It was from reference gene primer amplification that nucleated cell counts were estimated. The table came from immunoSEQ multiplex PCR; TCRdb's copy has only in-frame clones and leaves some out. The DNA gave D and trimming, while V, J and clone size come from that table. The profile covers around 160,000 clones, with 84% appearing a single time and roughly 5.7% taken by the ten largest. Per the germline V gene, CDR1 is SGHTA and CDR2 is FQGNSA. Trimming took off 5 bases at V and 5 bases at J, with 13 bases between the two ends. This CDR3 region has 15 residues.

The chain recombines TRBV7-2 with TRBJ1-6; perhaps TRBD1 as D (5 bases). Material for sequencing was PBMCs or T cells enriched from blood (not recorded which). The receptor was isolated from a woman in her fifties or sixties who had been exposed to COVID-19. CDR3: CASSPEAGNNSPLHF. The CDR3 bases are TGTGCCAGCAGCCCAGAGGCAGGGAATAATTCACCCCTCCACTTT.